This TCR beta chain was retrieved from a study of blood T cell repertoires in COVID-19. About the study: PBMCs, B-cell-depleted T cells, or T cells provided the cDNA or gDNA that made up the material.

Measured with immunoSEQ multiplex PCR; TCRdb has only the in-frame clones, and not every one. The sample lists some 220,000 clones; less than 90% were seen once. V gave up 3 bases and J gave up 4 bases; unmatched junction bases: 5. CDR1 is LGHNA and CDR2 is YSLEER in the germline V gene. The CDR3 has 15 residues. The clonotype comes from a woman of 80 years or more with active or convalescent COVID-19. J is TRBJ2-2 and V is TRBV4-3; TRBD1 matches at 7 bases. The sequenced sample consisted of peripheral blood. The CDR3 DNA reads TGCGCCAGCAGCCAGCAGGGGGTTGGCACCGGGGAGCTGTTTTTT. Its protein product is CASSQQGVGTGELFF.